The clone carrying this T cell receptor beta chain occurred many times. This sample is drawn from a study of patients and donors after allogeneic stem cell transplantation. TCRdb redid the calling of the RT-PCR reads with MiXCR, one entry per CDR3 protein. The sample carries 150,000 to 200,000 distinct CDR3 sequences, over 25% recorded once. The ends were cut back, 0 bases at V and 1 base at J, with 7 bases in the middle. The germline CDR1 and CDR2 sequences are SGHRS and YFSETQ. The CDR3 loop spans 14 amino acids. Sequencing input: blood, either unsorted or a sorted T cell fraction (not recorded which). The receptor comes from a human donor who was either an allogeneic HSCT recipient or a stem cell or donor lymphocyte infusion donor (not recorded which). It is not recorded whose cells these are; they may come from a transplant donor. This chain uses TRBV5-1 with TRBJ1-1; D ambiguous. This CDR3 reads CASSLVQKNTEAFF. The CDR3 DNA reads as TGCGCCAGCAGCTTGGTACAGAAGAACACTGAAGCTTTCTTT.